The 5 T cell receptor beta chains below all came from one sample that was sequenced in a study of T cell responses to AZD1222 COVID-19 vaccine. Some clones are missing from TCRdb's copy, which holds only in-frame ones; the method was immunoSEQ multiplex PCR. The profile shows approximately 150,000 clones, 89% of them singletons. The sample consisted of peripheral blood, taken on day 0 of AZD1222 vaccination. The receptor source for this set is an adult in good health.

The chain employs TRBV5-1 and TRBJ2-7; perhaps TRBD2 as D (6 bases). The V end was cut by 0 bases, the J end by 2 bases, with 12 bases between. CDR3 length: 15 amino acids. Germline V gene sequence: CDR1 SGHRS, CDR2 YFSETQ. CDR3 sequence (DNA): TGCGCCAGCAGCTTGGGGGCGGGGATGACCTACGAGCAGTACTTC. It codes for CASSLGAGMTYEQYF.

The chain combines TRBV9 with TRBJ2-7; D uncertain. The CDR3 totals 14 residues. Trimming stripped 0 bases from V and 0 bases from J, with 7 bases between. The germline gives CDR1 SGDLS, CDR2 YYNGEE. The CDR3 region has the DNA TGTGCCAGCAGCGTAGGGGGATTCTCCTACGAGCAGTACTTC. This encodes CASSVGGFSYEQYF.

The rearrangement uses TRBV18 and TRBJ2-7; 10 bases match TRBD1. CDR3 length: 15 amino acids. CDR1 is KGHSH, CDR2 LQKENI, per germline. V shed 4 bases and J 7 bases; nucleotides not matched to a gene: 10. The CDR3 is CASSRQGQGVKEQYF. DNA for the CDR3: TGTGCCAGCTCACGACAAGGACAGGGGGTCAAAGAGCAGTACTTC.

This clone was seen only once. The V call is TRBV7-9, the J call TRBJ2-3; TRBD2 matches 13 bases. The CDR3 runs 16 residues. Germline CDR1 reads SEHNR; CDR2 reads FQNEAQ (reference sequence). Trimming removed 4 bases from V and 1 base from J; junction bases left unmatched: 2. CDR3 nucleotides: TGTGCCAGCAGCTCCGGGACTAGCGGGGGCACAGATACGCAGTATTTT. Its translation: CASSSGTSGGTDTQYF.

This chain uses TRBV11-3 with TRBJ2-3; 8 nucleotides agree with TRBD1. Germline CDR1 is SGHNT and CDR2 is YENEEA. With 5 bases clipped from V and 0 bases from J, the junction kept 4 bases outside the gene matches. This CDR3 has 15 amino acids. The CDR3: CASSRWTGSTDTQYF. The CDR3 DNA reads as TGTGCCAGCAGCCGGTGGACAGGGAGCACAGATACGCAGTATTTT.